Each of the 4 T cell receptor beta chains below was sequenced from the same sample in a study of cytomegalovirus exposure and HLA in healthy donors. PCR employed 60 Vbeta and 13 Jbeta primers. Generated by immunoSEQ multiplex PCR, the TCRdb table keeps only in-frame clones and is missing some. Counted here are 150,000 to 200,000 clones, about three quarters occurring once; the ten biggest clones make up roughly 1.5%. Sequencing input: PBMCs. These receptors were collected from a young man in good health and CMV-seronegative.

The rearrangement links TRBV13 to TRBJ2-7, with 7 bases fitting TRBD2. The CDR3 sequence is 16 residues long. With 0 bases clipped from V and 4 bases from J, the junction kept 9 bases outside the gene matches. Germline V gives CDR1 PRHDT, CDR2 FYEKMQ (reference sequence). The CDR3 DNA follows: TGTGCCAGCAGCTTAGGGGTAGCGGGTGGCTCTTACGAGCAGTACTTC. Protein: CASSLGVAGGSYEQYF.

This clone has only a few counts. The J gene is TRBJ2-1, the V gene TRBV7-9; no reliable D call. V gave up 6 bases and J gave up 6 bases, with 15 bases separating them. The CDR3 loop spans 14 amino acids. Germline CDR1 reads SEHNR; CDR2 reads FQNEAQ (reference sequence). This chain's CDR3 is CASSKLPPRNEQFF. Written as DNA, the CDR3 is TGTGCCAGCAGTAAGCTCCCCCCGCGCAATGAGCAGTTCTTC. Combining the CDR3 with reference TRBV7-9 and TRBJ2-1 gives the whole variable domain DTGVSQNPRHKITKRGQNVTFRCDPISEHNRLYWYRQTLGQGPEFLTYFQNEAQLEKSRLLSDRFSAERPKGSFSTLEIQRTEQGDSAMYLCASSKLPPRNEQFFGPGTRLTVL.

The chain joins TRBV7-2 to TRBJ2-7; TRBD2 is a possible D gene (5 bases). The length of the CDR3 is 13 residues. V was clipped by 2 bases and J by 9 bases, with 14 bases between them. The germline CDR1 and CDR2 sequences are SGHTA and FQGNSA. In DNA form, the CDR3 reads TGTGCCAGCAGCTTACTGGCCCCCCGGGGGCAGTACTTC. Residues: CASSLLAPRGQYF.

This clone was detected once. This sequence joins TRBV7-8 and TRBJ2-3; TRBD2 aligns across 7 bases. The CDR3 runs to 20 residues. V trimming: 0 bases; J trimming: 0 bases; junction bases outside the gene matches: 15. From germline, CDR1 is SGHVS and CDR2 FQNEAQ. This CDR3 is CASSLALSWGGRASTDTQYF. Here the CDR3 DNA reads TGTGCCAGCAGCTTAGCGCTTTCTTGGGGCGGGAGAGCCAGCACAGATACGCAGTATTTT.